A selection of T cell receptor beta chains follows, all from one sample in a study of CD8+ T cells in alopecia areata. Produced via immunoSEQ multiplex PCR; TCRdb's table is partial and in-frame only. The repertoire holds 85,000 to 95,000 clones, with around 70% as singletons. Source: CD8+ T cells sorted from blood, taken at approximately week 42, from a patient treated with tofacitinib. These receptors were taken from a human donor with alopecia areata. CDR3s include the opening cysteine and the closing phenylalanine or tryptophan. The D gene is left open where the match is weak. The listing skips clone size in some rows; elsewhere it reads once, few, many or a size class.

NA,TRBJ2-7,TRBV5-1,NA,CASSLLASEQYF,TGCGCCAGCAGCCTACTAGCTAGCGAGCAGTACTTC
TRBD1,TRBJ1-1,TRBV30,NA,CAWTRGRGTEAFF,TGTGCCTGGACCAGGGGCAGGGGGACTGAAGCTTTCTTT
NA,TRBJ2-1,TRBV7-3,NA,CASSSDHNEQFF,TGTGCCAGCAGCTCCGACCACAATGAGCAGTTCTTC
NA,TRBJ2-3,TRBV7-9,few,CASSPLVPSTDTQYF,TGTGCCAGCAGCCCGCTCGTCCCTAGCACAGATACGCAGTATTTT
TRBD1,TRBJ1-2,TRBV7-9,NA,CASSSRAGGGYTF,TGTGCCAGCAGCAGCCGGGCAGGGGGAGGCTACACCTTC
NA,TRBJ2-4,TRBV6-1,NA,CASSGILAKNIQYF,TGTGCCAGCAGCGGAATTTTAGCCAAAAACATTCAGTACTTC
NA,TRBJ1-1,TRBV28,NA,CASSRMGDTEAFF,TGTGCCAGCAGCCGAATGGGGGACACTGAAGCTTTCTTT
NA,TRBJ1-5,TRBV30,NA,CAWSTGTSMGGQPQHF,TGTGCCTGGAGTACGGGGACCTCAATGGGTGGTCAGCCCCAGCATTTT
TRBD2,TRBJ2-3,TRBV7-9,NA,CASSLSSGGSDTQYF,TGTGCCAGCAGCTTATCTAGCGGGGGGTCAGATACGCAGTATTTT
NA,TRBJ1-2,TRBV19,NA,CATRPGSHGYTF,TGTGCCACACGGCCAGGGAGCCATGGCTACACCTTC
NA,TRBJ2-1,TRBV29-1,NA,CSVETPERRSYNEQFF,TGCAGCGTTGAGACGCCTGAGCGGCGGTCCTACAATGAGCAGTTCTTC
NA,TRBJ2-1,TRBV10-1,once,CASSDRAINEQFF,TGCGCCAGCAGTGATCGGGCTATCAATGAGCAGTTCTTC
NA,TRBJ2-1,TRBV13,NA,CASRRTENFNEQFF,TGTGCCAGCAGGAGGACGGAGAATTTCAATGAGCAGTTCTTC
TRBD1,TRBJ2-5,TRBV15,NA,CATSSSGQAWGKETQYF,TGTGCCACCAGCAGTTCCGGACAGGCCTGGGGTAAAGAGACCCAGTACTTC
NA,TRBJ1-1,TRBV11-2,NA,CASSFGTHAKNTEAFF,TGTGCCAGCAGCTTCGGGACACACGCTAAGAACACTGAAGCTTTCTTT
TRBD2,TRBJ2-3,TRBV7-6,few,CASSLGLAGEGTDTQYF,TGTGCCAGCAGCTTAGGACTAGCGGGGGAAGGCACAGATACGCAGTATTTT
NA,TRBJ2-3,TRBV19,NA,CASSIGLGTDTQYF,TGTGCCAGTAGTATAGGTCTGGGCACAGATACGCAGTATTTT
NA,TRBJ2-7,TRBV30,NA,CAWSGTGAYEQYF,TGTGCCTGGAGTGGTACGGGAGCCTACGAGCAGTACTTC
NA,TRBJ2-3,TRBV10-1,NA,CASSEARGAPTDTQYF,TGCGCCAGCAGTGAGGCTCGGGGCGCCCCGACAGATACGCAGTATTTT
TRBD1,TRBJ1-1,TRBV25-1,NA,CATTTGAATEAFF,TGTGCCACCACGACAGGGGCAGCCACTGAAGCTTTCTTT
TRBD1,TRBJ2-7,TRBV28,NA,CASWDRSYEQYF,TGTGCCAGCTGGGACAGATCCTACGAGCAGTACTTC
NA,TRBJ1-1,TRBV9,NA,CASSSDQGLNTEAFF,TGTGCCAGCAGCTCAGACCAGGGTCTAAACACTGAAGCTTTCTTT
NA,TRBJ1-2,TRBV6-4,NA,CASSDPEQGYGYTF,TGTGCCAGCAGTGACCCCGAGCAGGGTTATGGCTACACCTTC
NA,TRBJ1-5,TRBV19,NA,CASSIDPGGYQPQHF,TGTGCCAGTAGTATAGATCCGGGTGGTTATCAGCCCCAGCATTTT
TRBD2,TRBJ2-7,TRBV5-1,NA,CASSIGLAENYEQYF,TGCGCCAGCAGCATCGGACTAGCGGAGAACTACGAGCAGTACTTC
TRBD1,TRBJ2-4,TRBV2,NA,CASSEALGDRKNIQYF,TGTGCCAGCAGTGAAGCGCTAGGGGACAGAAAAAACATTCAGTACTTC
NA,TRBJ2-3,TRBV7-8,NA,CASSATRYTQYF,TGTGCCAGCAGCGCCACCCGTTATACGCAGTATTTT
TRBD2,TRBJ2-3,TRBV15,few,CATSRSGLAGSDTQYF,TGTGCCACCAGCAGATCGGGACTAGCGGGGTCAGATACGCAGTATTTT
NA,TRBJ2-7,TRBV5-1,few,CASSWDGNYEQYF,TGCGCCAGCAGCTGGGACGGCAACTACGAGCAGTACTTC
NA,TRBJ1-2,TRBV10-3,NA,CAISPGNENYTF,TGTGCCATCAGTCCGGGTAACGAAAACTACACCTTC
NA,TRBJ1-1,TRBV19,NA,CASSITGGNTEAFF,TGTGCCAGTAGTATAACGGGCGGGAACACTGAAGCTTTCTTT
NA,TRBJ2-4,TRBV7-8,NA,CASSLAGRSKNIQYF,TGTGCCAGCAGCTTAGCCGGGAGAAGCAAAAACATTCAGTACTTC
NA,TRBJ1-1,TRBV4-3,NA,CASSQDGSNTEAFF,TGCGCCAGCAGCCAAGATGGGAGCAACACTGAAGCTTTCTTT
NA,TRBJ1-2,TRBV30,once,CAFLEERTNYGYTF,TGTGCCTTTTTAGAGGAGAGGACAAACTATGGCTACACCTTC
NA,TRBJ1-1,TRBV9,NA,CASSVDGSMAFF,TGTGCCAGCAGCGTAGACGGCAGCATGGCTTTCTTT
NA,TRBJ1-1,TRBV30,NA,CAWSGGNTEAFF,TGTGCCTGGAGTGGGGGGAACACTGAAGCTTTCTTT
NA,TRBJ1-5,TRBV4-1,NA,CASSQEHDQPQHF,TGCGCCAGCAGCCAAGAGCACGATCAGCCCCAGCATTTT
TRBD1,TRBJ2-7,TRBV11-3,NA,CASSSYDRGIYEQYF,TGTGCCAGCAGTTCCTACGACAGGGGGATTTACGAGCAGTACTTC
NA,TRBJ1-3,TRBV7-2,NA,CASSWGSGNTIYF,TGTGCCAGCAGCTGGGGGTCTGGAAACACCATATATTTT
TRBD1,TRBJ1-5,TRBV19,NA,CASSAIRDRNQPQHF,TGTGCCAGTAGTGCCATCCGGGACAGAAATCAGCCCCAGCATTTT
TRBD2,TRBJ2-1,TRBV30,NA,CAWNWGTMQFF,TGTGCCTGGAATTGGGGGACTATGCAGTTCTTC
NA,TRBJ1-1,TRBV27,NA,CASSLGAGTEAFF,TGTGCCAGCAGTTTAGGGGCCGGGACTGAAGCTTTCTTT
TRBD1,TRBJ1-6,TRBV4-1,NA,CASSLGQGYRSALHF,TGCGCCAGCAGCCTAGGACAGGGTTACCGGAGCGCCCTCCACTTT
NA,TRBJ2-1,TRBV30,once,CAWSVLANEQFF,TGTGCCTGGAGTGTACTAGCTAATGAGCAGTTCTTC
NA,TRBJ2-7,TRBV30,NA,CAWSVGSSYEQYF,TGTGCCTGGAGTGTTGGGAGCTCCTACGAGCAGTACTTC
NA,TRBJ1-5,TRBV27,NA,CASRGGGNQPQHF,TGTGCCAGCAGGGGAGGGGGCAATCAGCCCCAGCATTTT